This entry concerns a single T cell receptor beta chain. This specimen belongs to a study of blood T cell repertoires in COVID-19. Study-level background: COVID-19 samples, acute and convalescent, were from the United States, Italy and Spain. The cDNA or gDNA used as material had been derived from T cells, B-cell-depleted T cells, or PBMCs.

Recruits, aged roughly 18 to 95 years, lived in some 25 US areas. Profiling relied on immunoSEQ multiplex PCR, and the TCRdb table lists in-frame clones only, not all of them. The data hold about 310,000 clones, with 80% to 90% observed a single time. The V segment lost 6 bases and the J segment 8 bases; nucleotides outside the gene matches: 14. The CDR3 spans 15 residues. CDR1 and CDR2 (germline): DFQATT, SNEGSKA (reference sequence). The sample was PBMCs or T cells enriched from blood (not recorded which). The chain joins TRBV20-1 to TRBJ1-2; 11 bases line up with TRBD1. The sequence was collected from a man under 40 who had recovered from COVID-19. The CDR3 sequence is CSASGIGQGAWGYTF. The CDR3 DNA reads as TGCAGTGCCAGTGGGATAGGACAGGGGGCATGGGGCTACACCTTC.